These 22 T cell receptor beta chains came from one sample sequenced in a study of glioma-infiltrating T cells after dendritic cell vaccination. Documented time point: after dendritic cell vaccination, including at tumor progression/relapse. Only in-frame clones appear in the TCRdb table, and some are missing; sequencing was by immunoSEQ multiplex PCR. Counted here are approximately 60,000 clones, approximately 89% occurring once; the ten biggest clones make up roughly 11%. Specimen: blood, collected after dendritic cell vaccination. The receptors shown here come from a human donor with glioblastoma.

This chain uses TRBV4-1 with TRBJ1-2, with TRBD1 matching 8 bases. J gave up 2 bases and V 5 bases, and 4 bases lay outside the gene matches. This CDR3 has 14 residues. The germline gives CDR1 MGHRA, CDR2 YSYEKL. CDR3 sequence reads: CASSNTGGNYGYTF. The CDR3 bases are TGCGCCAGCAGCAATACAGGGGGGAACTATGGCTACACCTTC.

The rearrangement joins TRBV2 to TRBJ2-2; D unclear. The CDR3 length is 15 residues. The germline V and J ends were trimmed by 4 bases and 1 base, with 10 bases remaining between them. Germline loops: CDR1 SNHLY, CDR2 FYNNEI. For the CDR3, the DNA is TGTGCCAGCAGTGTGACTCCGATGAACACCGGGGAGCTGTTTTTT. It specifies CASSVTPMNTGELFF. Looking up the rest from reference TRBV2 and TRBJ2-2 gives the full variable domain: EPEVTQTPSHQVTQMGQEVILRCVPISNHLYFYWYRQILGQKVEFLVSFYNNEISEKSEIFDDQFSVERPDGSNFTLKIRSTKLEDSAMYFCASSVTPMNTGELFFGEGSRLTVL.

In this sample, this clone turned up once. J is TRBJ2-6 and V is TRBV6-1; tentative D call: TRBD1 (6 bases). The CDR3 contains 17 residues. Germline V gene sequence: CDR1 MNHNS, CDR2 SASEGT. V was clipped by 2 bases and J by 0 bases, with 11 bases between them. The CDR3 DNA reads TGTGCCAGCAGTGAACCGGGACACCACTCTGGGGCCAACGTCCTGACTTTC. As protein: CASSEPGHHSGANVLTF.

This clone was detected only a few times. V gene TRBV7-3 combines with J gene TRBJ2-7; 7 nucleotides match TRBD1. V was pared by 1 base and J by 6 bases, with 3 bases of the junction left unmatched. This CDR3 region has 13 residues. CDR1 is SGHTA and CDR2 is FQGTGA in the germline V gene. CDR3 sequence: CASSLIAGGEQYF. The CDR3 DNA reads TGTGCCAGCAGCTTAATTGCAGGGGGCGAGCAGTACTTC.

This chain uses TRBV6-1 with TRBJ1-6; D remains ambiguous. The CDR3 totals 13 residues. Per germline, CDR1 MNHNS and CDR2 SASEGT. Trimming shortened V by 8 bases and J by 7 bases, and 12 bases separated the two germline ends. CDR3 in amino acids: CASFPRGNSPLHF. The CDR3 DNA reads TGTGCCAGCTTCCCCCGAGGGAATTCACCCCTCCACTTT.

The chain links TRBV6-1 to TRBJ1-5, with D perhaps TRBD1 (6 bases). CDR3 length: 16 amino acids. CDR1 and CDR2 from the germline V gene are MNHNS and SASEGT. The V gene lost 4 bases and the J gene lost 1 base, with 14 bases spanning the gap. The CDR3 DNA follows: TGTGCCAGCAGTGGCGTAAGGGGGATAAGCAATCAGCCCCAGCATTTT. It codes for CASSGVRGISNQPQHF.

Only one count was recorded for this clone. The chain has TRBV11-2 and TRBJ2-7; 8 bases map to TRBD2. The CDR3 loop spans 16 amino acids. Germline CDR1 SGHAT, CDR2 FQNNGV. Trimming cost V 1 base and J 2 bases; bases outside gene matches: 7. DNA of the CDR3: TGTGCCAGCAGCTTAGGGTCGTGGCGGGAGGCCTACGAGCAGTACTTC. Its translation is CASSLGSWREAYEQYF.

This rearrangement joins TRBV11-2 to TRBJ1-2; tentatively, D is TRBD1 (6 bases). This CDR3 comprises 13 residues. Per the germline V gene, CDR1 is SGHAT and CDR2 is FQNNGV. V gave up 3 bases and J gave up 7 bases, with 12 bases separating them. The CDR3 DNA reads as TGTGCCAGCAGCTTGGGAGGGGGTCCTGGCTACACCTTC. It specifies CASSLGGGPGYTF.

The genes are TRBV14 and TRBJ1-1; D is ambiguous. Trimming removed 5 bases from V and 3 bases from J, with 7 bases in between. The CDR3 has 12 amino acids. In germline, CDR1 is SGHDN, CDR2 FVKESK. CDR3 loop: CASSVLYTEAFF. DNA of the CDR3: TGTGCCAGCAGCGTATTGTACACTGAAGCTTTCTTT.

This chain uses TRBV12-5 with TRBJ1-1; TRBD1 matches 7 bases. With V trimmed by 0 bases and J by 5 bases, 12 bases remained unmatched. The CDR3 is 17 amino acids. CDR1 is LGHNT and CDR2 is FRNRAP in the germline V gene. The CDR3: CASGLVVAGGKVTEAFF. For the CDR3, the DNA is TGTGCTAGTGGTTTGGTAGTGGCAGGGGGGAAGGTAACTGAAGCTTTCTTT.

This clone was picked up a small number of times. The V gene is TRBV5-4, the J gene TRBJ1-6; 7 bases line up with TRBD1. Trimming removed 4 bases from V and 5 bases from J; junction bases left unmatched: 3. Germline-derived CDR1 and CDR2 are SGHNT and YYREEE (reference sequence). This CDR3 has 14 amino acids. CDR3 coding DNA: TGTGCCAGCAGCCAGGGACAGAATAATTCACCCCTCCACTTT. It encodes CASSQGQNNSPLHF.

The J gene is TRBJ2-2, the V gene TRBV5-1, with D tentatively TRBD2 (6 bases). Germline CDR1 reads SGHRS; CDR2 reads YFSETQ. This CDR3 region has 14 residues. V was cut by 1 base and J by 4 bases, with 8 bases left in between. CDR3 amino acids: CASSLPGSTGELFF. The CDR3 bases are TGCGCCAGCAGCTTGCCCGGGAGCACCGGGGAGCTGTTTTTT.

The chain joins TRBV11-2 to TRBJ1-1, with D tentatively TRBD1 (5 bases). Trimming removed 4 bases at V and 0 bases at J, with 18 bases between. This CDR3 comprises 17 residues. Germline values: CDR1 SGHAT, CDR2 FQNNGV. CDR3 bases: TGTGCCAGCAGCTCCATGGGAAGGGGTAGAGTGAACACTGAAGCTTTCTTT. Residues: CASSSMGRGRVNTEAFF. The variable domain in full, completed from reference TRBV11-2 and TRBJ1-1, reads EAGVAQSPRYKIIEKRQSVAFWCNPISGHATLYWYQQILGQGPKLLIQFQNNGVVDDSQLPKDRFSAERLKGVDSTLKIQPAKLEDSAVYLCASSSMGRGRVNTEAFFGQGTRLTVV.

In its sample, this clone was seen once. The chain combines TRBV7-9 with TRBJ2-5, with 8 positions matching TRBD1. This CDR3 is 14 amino acids long. The V and J ends lost 6 bases and 4 bases, in that order; junction bases with no gene match: 7. Per the germline V gene, CDR1 is SEHNR and CDR2 is FQNEAQ (reference sequence). The CDR3 region is CASRPPGGLETQYF. In DNA form, the CDR3 reads TGTGCCAGCAGACCCCCAGGGGGCTTAGAGACCCAGTACTTC.

Written as DNA, the CDR3 is TGTGCCAGCAGGCCAGGAGGGCTCACCGGGGAGCTGTTTTTT. Translated, it gives CASRPGGLTGELFF. This sequence joins TRBV7-2 and TRBJ2-2; D is perhaps TRBD2 (6 bases). Germline V lookup: CDR1 SGHTA, CDR2 FQGNSA. This CDR3 is built from 14 residues. V lost 6 bases and J lost 4, with 12 bases in between.

The genes are TRBV7-9 and TRBJ2-5; D not certain. Germline CDR1 reads SEHNR; CDR2 reads FQNEAQ (reference sequence). Trimming pared 5 bases from V and 3 bases from J, leaving 19 bases between. CDR3 size: 16 residues. The CDR3 spells CASSLISWSDEETQYF. CDR3 nucleotides: TGTGCCAGCAGCCTAATTAGCTGGTCCGATGAAGAGACCCAGTACTTC.

The rearrangement links TRBV6-6 to TRBJ2-7; tentatively, D is TRBD2 (6 bases). Between the trimmed V and J ends, which lost 4 bases and 2 bases, there was a span of 15 bases. CDR3 size: 15 residues. Looked up from germline, CDR1 is MNHNY and CDR2 is SVGAGI (reference sequence). The CDR3 nucleotides read TGTGCCAGCAGTTCCCCAACCGGGACTGCCTACGAGCAGTACTTC. Translated: CASSSPTGTAYEQYF.

The chain's CDR3 is CASSLVIRGQGAANTEAFF. CDR3 nucleotides: TGTGCCAGCAGCTTGGTTATTAGGGGACAGGGGGCAGCGAACACTGAAGCTTTCTTT. The chain joins TRBV5-6 to TRBJ1-1, with TRBD1 identical over 12 bases. V was clipped by 0 bases and J by 1 base; unmatched bases: 10. The germline V gene has CDR1 SGHDT and CDR2 YYEEEE. CDR3 size: 19 residues.

This chain uses TRBV19 with TRBJ2-3, with 7 nucleotides matching TRBD2. The ends lost 5 bases at V and 0 bases at J; junction bases unmatched: 11. The V gene's germline CDR1 is LNHDA and CDR2 SQIVND (reference sequence). The CDR3 sequence is 17 residues long. CDR3 sequence: CASSFQKLAQSTDTQYF. The CDR3 DNA sequence: TGTGCCAGTAGTTTCCAAAAACTAGCGCAGAGCACAGATACGCAGTATTTT. Full variable domain (rest looked up from reference TRBV19 and TRBJ2-3): DGGITQSPKYLFRKEGQNVTLSCEQNLNHDAMYWYRQDPGQGLRLIYYSQIVNDFQKGDIAEGYSVSREKKESFPLTVTSAQKNPTAFYLCASSFQKLAQSTDTQYFGPGTRLTVL.

This chain joins TRBV19 and TRBJ2-7; D possibly corresponds to TRBD2 (5 bases). Per the germline V gene, CDR1 is LNHDA and CDR2 is SQIVND (reference sequence). This CDR3 has 15 residues. Trimming cost V 1 base and J 2 bases, with 12 bases left between them. DNA of the CDR3: TGTGCCAGTAGTATAGGTTGGGAGAGGACCTACGAGCAGTACTTC. Translation: CASSIGWERTYEQYF.

The sample holds a few counts of this clone. The chain links TRBV4-2 to TRBJ1-5; D gene ambiguous. This CDR3 is built from 15 residues. Germline V gene sequence: CDR1 LGHNA, CDR2 YNFKEQ. Trimming shortened V by 1 base and J by 3 bases, and 10 bases separated the two germline ends. The CDR3 region is CASSQALTDNQPQHF. CDR3 nucleotide sequence: TGTGCCAGCAGCCAAGCTCTAACAGACAATCAGCCCCAGCATTTT.

The genes are TRBV7-2 and TRBJ2-3; the match to TRBD2 covers 9 bases. Germline trimming cut 1 base from V and 0 bases from J; bases unmatched to any gene: 11. This CDR3 comprises 19 residues. The V gene's germline CDR1 is SGHTA and CDR2 FQGNSA. The CDR3 nucleotides are TGTGCCAGCAGCTTAGGTTGGGAGGCGGGAGGGCCCAGCACAGATACGCAGTATTTT. Residues: CASSLGWEAGGPSTDTQYF.